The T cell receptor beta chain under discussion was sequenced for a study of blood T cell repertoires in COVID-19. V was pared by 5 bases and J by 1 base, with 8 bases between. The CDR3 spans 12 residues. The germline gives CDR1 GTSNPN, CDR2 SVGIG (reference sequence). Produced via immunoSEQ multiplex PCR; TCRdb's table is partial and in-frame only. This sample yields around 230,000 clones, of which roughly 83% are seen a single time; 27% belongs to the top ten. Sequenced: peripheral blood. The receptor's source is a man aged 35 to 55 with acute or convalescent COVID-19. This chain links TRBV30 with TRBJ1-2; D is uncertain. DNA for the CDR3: TGTGCCTGGGACAATAATAACTATGGCTACACCTTC. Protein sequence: CAWDNNNYGYTF.